The 23 T cell receptor beta chains listed next were all sequenced from one sample in a study of regulatory T cells in long-lasting Graves disease. As to time point: newly diagnosed GD, antithyroid drugs for less than 3 months. RNA isolated from PBMCs was used to make the TCR library. TCR beta libraries were built with iRepertoire HTBI primers and Arm-PCR of CDR3 regions. TCRdb re-called the multiplex PCR reads through MiXCR, storing one row per CDR3 protein. The sample shows about 530,000 distinct CDR3 sequences, more than 15% of them seen only once. The same data also contributed to another study, on T cells in Graves' hyperthyroidism and ophthalmopathy.

Material: peripheral blood mononuclear cells (PBMCs), obtained at new diagnosis, from a patient treated with antithyroid drugs. The source is a woman aged 40-60 years with Graves disease.

This clonotype was seen ten or more times. This chain uses TRBV7-6 with TRBJ2-7; D may correspond to TRBD1 or TRBD2 (5 bases each). Deletions cut 0 bases from V and 3 bases from J, with 12 bases between. The CDR3 spans 15 residues. The germline CDR1 and CDR2 sequences are SGHVS and FNYEAQ. CDR3 amino acids: CASSLAPGRIYEQYF. Written as DNA, the CDR3 is TGTGCCAGCAGCTTAGCTCCGGGACGCATCTACGAGCAGTACTTC.

The rearrangement links TRBV7-9 to TRBJ1-3, with 7 bases fitting TRBD1. The CDR3 has 15 residues. Losses at the gene ends were 3 bases for V and 2 bases for J; bases not matched to a gene: 4. Germline CDR1 and CDR2: SEHNR and FQNEAQ (reference sequence). As DNA, the CDR3 is TGTGCCAGCAGCTTCGCAGGGGGGGCTGGAAACACCATATATTTT. It specifies CASSFAGGAGNTIYF.

This clonotype was observed at least ten times. This chain joins TRBV7-3 and TRBJ2-3; 9 positions match TRBD2. Germline assignment: CDR1 SGHTA and CDR2 FQGTGA. V trimming: 1 base; J trimming: 4 bases; junction bases outside the gene matches: 3. The CDR3 loop spans 15 amino acids. Here the CDR3 DNA reads TGTGCCAGCAGCTTAATGCGGGGGGGCCCAGATACGCAGTATTTT. It yields the protein CASSLMRGGPDTQYF.

This clonotype was recorded at least ten times. This sequence joins TRBV12-3 or TRBV12-4 and TRBJ2-1; 8 bases map to TRBD1. With V trimmed by 10 bases and J by 5 bases, 7 bases remained unmatched. The CDR3 totals 13 residues. For the CDR3, the DNA is TGTGCCACCGGACAGGGTTTGGACAATGAGCAGTTCTTC. Its translation is CATGQGLDNEQFF.

This sequence joins TRBV12-3 or TRBV12-4 and TRBJ1-5; TRBD1 is a possible D gene (5 bases). The CDR3 loop spans 13 amino acids. V was shortened by 8 bases and J by 6 bases, with 14 bases between the two germline ends. CDR3 residues: CASGRGVGQPQHF. The CDR3 DNA sequence: TGTGCCAGCGGTCGGGGGGTCGGTCAGCCCCAGCATTTT.

This clonotype showed up many times. The rearrangement links TRBV6-1 to TRBJ2-5; maybe TRBD1 (6 bases). Trimming took off 3 bases at V and 5 bases at J, with 16 bases between the two ends. The CDR3 is made up of 15 amino acids. The germline gives CDR1 MNHNS, CDR2 SASEGT. The CDR3 region is CASSDTQGSAETQYF. CDR3 in DNA: TGTGCCAGCAGTGACACACAGGGTTCGGCTGAGACCCAGTACTTC.

As to this clonotype: A much larger clone differs by one base, so this may be a read error. The rearrangement uses TRBV18 and TRBJ2-4, with D tentatively TRBD2 (5 bases). Germline V CDR1 and CDR2: KGHSH, LQKENI. The CDR3 covers 13 residues. CDR3 nucleotide sequence: TGTGCCAGCTCAGCACCCGGGGAAAACATTCAGTACTTC. Protein: CASSAPGENIQYF.

This clonotype was seen ten or more times. This chain joins TRBV6-5 and TRBJ2-7; maybe TRBD1 (6 bases). Germline CDR1 is MNHEY and CDR2 is SVGAGI. The CDR3 runs to 15 residues. Trimming stripped 3 bases from V and 2 bases from J, with 14 bases between. The CDR3 nucleotides read TGTGCCAGCAGTTATGGGCAGGGGCCCACCTACGAGCAGTACTTC. Translating gives CASSYGQGPTYEQYF.

This clonotype has only a few counts. The gene calls are TRBV18 and TRBJ2-3, with TRBD2 matching over 10 bases. V was pared by 2 bases and J by 2 bases, with 10 bases of the junction left unmatched. This CDR3 is 18 amino acids long. CDR1 is KGHSH and CDR2 is LQKENI in the germline V gene. The CDR3 region is CASSPRVVAGGLTDTQYF. The CDR3 nucleotides read TGTGCCAGCTCACCAAGAGTAGTAGCGGGGGGCCTCACAGATACGCAGTATTTT.

This clonotype was observed at least ten times. The chain has TRBV12-3 or TRBV12-4 and TRBJ2-5; no reliable D call. This CDR3 has 12 amino acids. Between the trimmed V and J ends, which lost 3 bases and 13 bases, there was a span of 15 bases. CDR3 amino acids: CASSFETPDVYF. In nucleotides, the CDR3 is TGTGCCAGCAGTTTTGAGACCCCCGACGTGTACTTC.

This clonotype was seen repeatedly, ten times or more. The junction departs from the called germline gene at one end, perhaps through a read error. The chain combines TRBV5-1 with TRBJ1-4; D gene uncertain. The CDR3 extends over 16 amino acids. Per the germline V gene, CDR1 is SGHRS and CDR2 is YFSETQ. The CDR3 is CASSLAGGATNEKLFF. CDR3 DNA sequence: TGTGCCAGCAGCTTGGCCGGTGGAGCAACTAATGAAAAACTGTTTTTT.

The chain has TRBV9 and TRBJ2-7; no definite D call. The V gene lost 4 bases and the J gene lost 7 bases, with 18 bases spanning the gap. The length of the CDR3 is 14 residues. Looked up from germline, CDR1 is SGDLS and CDR2 is YYNGEE. CDR3: CASSHLDQGLEQYF. The CDR3, as DNA: TGTGCCAGCAGCCATCTCGACCAAGGGTTGGAGCAGTACTTC.

Turning to this clonotype: This sequence may be a read error, since a much larger clone differs from it by one base. The rearrangement links TRBV7-9 to TRBJ2-1, with a tentative D call TRBD1 (5 bases). The V gene's germline CDR1 is SEHNR and CDR2 FQNEAQ (reference sequence). The CDR3 extends over 15 amino acids. CDR3 in DNA: TGTGCCAGCAGCCGGCAGGGCTTGATACACAATGGGCAGTTCTTC. This translates into CASSRQGLIHNGQFF.

This clonotype appeared many times. The chain has TRBV20-1 and TRBJ2-3; D is perhaps TRBD2 (5 bases). Trimming shortened V by 1 base and J by 6 bases, and 14 bases separated the two germline ends. The CDR3 is 14 amino acids. CDR1 DFQATT and CDR2 SNEGSKA come from the germline V gene (reference sequence). CDR3 DNA sequence: TGCAGTGCTAGAGCGGGTCGCTCGGGGGATACGCAGTATTTT. It yields the protein CSARAGRSGDTQYF.

This chain connects TRBV10-3 to TRBJ2-7; the D is unclear. V shed 10 bases and J shed 0 bases, with 16 bases lying between them. CDR3 size: 14 residues. Looked up from germline, CDR1 is ENHRY and CDR2 is SYGVKD. In DNA form, the CDR3 reads TGTGCCACCACGGCGGCCGCGAGCTCCTACGAGCAGTACTTC. This codes for CATTAAASSYEQYF.

This clonotype was seen repeatedly, ten times or more. The chain recombines TRBV11-2 with TRBJ1-6; 10 positions match TRBD1. CDR3 length equals 15 residues. CDR1 SGHAT and CDR2 FQNNGV come from the germline V gene. V was pared by 5 bases and J by 10 bases, with 8 bases of the junction left unmatched. The CDR3 loop is CASSPWTGGKSPLHF. DNA of the CDR3: TGTGCCAGCAGCCCCTGGACAGGGGGAAAATCACCCCTCCACTTT.

This clonotype was observed at least ten times. The chain is built from TRBV2 and TRBJ1-2; D gene uncertain. V lost 8 bases to trimming and J lost 8 bases, with 15 bases between them. This CDR3 comprises 12 residues. Germline V gives CDR1 SNHLY, CDR2 FYNNEI. The DNA for the CDR3 is TGTGCCAGCGGCTTAAAAGCTGAAGGCTACACCTTC. This translates into CASGLKAEGYTF.

This clonotype was seen more than once but under ten times. The rearrangement uses TRBV6-4 and TRBJ1-3; 9 bases map to TRBD1. Germline values: CDR1 MRHNA, CDR2 SNTAGT. Unmatched junction bases numbered 4, after V lost 4 bases and J lost 0 bases. CDR3 length equals 16 residues. The chain's CDR3 is CASSGTGVDSGNTIYF. CDR3 bases: TGTGCCAGCAGTGGGACAGGGGTTGACTCTGGAAACACCATATATTTT.

This clonotype was counted at least ten times. The chain recombines TRBV30 with TRBJ1-1, with a tentative D call TRBD1 (5 bases). The germline gives CDR1 GTSNPN, CDR2 SVGIG (reference sequence). Trimming stripped 2 bases from V and 4 bases from J, with 17 bases between. The CDR3 runs 15 residues. In DNA, the CDR3 is TGTGCCTGGAGTTTGTCAGGGATAGAGGGCACTGAAGCTTTCTTT. Encoded protein: CAWSLSGIEGTEAFF.

This clonotype was found many times. V and J are TRBV27 and TRBJ2-3; D gene ambiguous. Trimming pared 0 bases from V and 0 bases from J, leaving 10 bases between. Germline V gene data show CDR1 as MNHEY and CDR2 as SMNVEV (reference sequence). The CDR3 consists of 16 residues. The CDR3 loop reads CASSLSGWYSTDTQYF. CDR3 in DNA: TGTGCCAGCAGTTTATCGGGGTGGTATAGCACAGATACGCAGTATTTT.

This clonotype was detected only a few times. The V and J genes are TRBV6-1 and TRBJ1-3; D is uncertain. Germline CDR1 reads MNHNS; CDR2 reads SASEGT. CDR3 length: 15 residues. V gave up 4 bases and J gave up 0 bases, with 10 bases separating them. CDR3 loop: CASSGQPLSGNTIYF. CDR3 nucleotide sequence: TGTGCCAGCAGTGGCCAGCCTCTCTCTGGAAACACCATATATTTT.

CDR3 region: CASSVGETSGGSSYEQYF. The CDR3 DNA reads TGTGCCAGCAGCGTAGGGGAAACTAGCGGGGGTTCCTCCTACGAGCAGTACTTC. The chain uses TRBV9 and TRBJ2-7; 11 bases align to TRBD2. The CDR3 has 18 residues. Unmatched junction bases numbered 8, after V lost 0 bases and J lost 0 bases. The germline gives CDR1 SGDLS, CDR2 YYNGEE.

This clonotype was seen at least ten times. This chain links TRBV2 with TRBJ2-3; TRBD2 matches 10 bases. Germline CDR1 is SNHLY and CDR2 is FYNNEI. This CDR3 is 16 amino acids long. After removal of 6 bases from V and 5 bases from J, the junction contained 11 bases not matched to a gene. The CDR3 loop is CASRFLAGDLEDTQYF. The CDR3 DNA sequence: TGTGCCAGCAGATTCCTAGCGGGGGACTTAGAAGATACGCAGTATTTT. The variable domain in full, completed from reference TRBV2 and TRBJ2-3, reads EPEVTQTPSHQVTQMGQEVILRCVPISNHLYFYWYRQILGQKVEFLVSFYNNEISEKSEIFDDQFSVERPDGSNFTLKIRSTKLEDSAMYFCASRFLAGDLEDTQYFGPGTRLTVL.